The following is a T cell receptor beta chain sequence with its context. Clones were sequenced by immunoSEQ multiplex PCR, and TCRdb holds only the in-frame ones, with some missing. The sample holds some 44,000 clones, roughly 87% seen once. This record belongs to a study of blood T cell repertoires in COVID-19. This CDR3 region has 12 residues. Germline V gene lookup returns CDR1 MDHEN and CDR2 SYDVKM. The V end was cut by 6 bases, the J end by 3 bases, with 9 bases between. V and J are TRBV28 and TRBJ2-7; tentative D call: TRBD2 (5 bases). Sequencing was carried out using peripheral blood. The sequence derives from a man aged 55 to 69 with active COVID-19. The chain's CDR3 is CASSTAGYEQYF. Written as DNA, the CDR3 is TGTGCCAGCAGCACGGCGGGCTACGAGCAGTACTTC. The complete variable domain, with remaining parts taken from reference TRBV28 and TRBJ2-7, reads DVKVTQSSRYLVKRTGEKVFLECVQDMDHENMFWYRQDPGLGLRLIYFSYDVKMKEKGDIPEGYSVSREKKERFSLILESASTNQTSMYLCASSTAGYEQYFGPGTRLTVT.